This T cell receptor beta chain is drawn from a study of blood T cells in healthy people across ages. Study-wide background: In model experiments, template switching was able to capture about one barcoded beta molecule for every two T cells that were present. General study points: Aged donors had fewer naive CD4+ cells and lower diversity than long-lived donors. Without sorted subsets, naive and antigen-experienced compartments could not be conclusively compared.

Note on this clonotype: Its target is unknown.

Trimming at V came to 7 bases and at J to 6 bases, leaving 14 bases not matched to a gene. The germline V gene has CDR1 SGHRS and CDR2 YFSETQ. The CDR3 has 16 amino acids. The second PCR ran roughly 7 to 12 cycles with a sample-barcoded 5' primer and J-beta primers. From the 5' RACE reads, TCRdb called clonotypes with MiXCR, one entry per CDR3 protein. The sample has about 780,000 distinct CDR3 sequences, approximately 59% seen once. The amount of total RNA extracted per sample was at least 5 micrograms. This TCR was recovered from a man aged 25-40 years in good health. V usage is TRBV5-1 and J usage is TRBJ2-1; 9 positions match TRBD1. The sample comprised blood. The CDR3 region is CASALRGTGSSNEQFF. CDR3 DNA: TGCGCCAGCGCTCTAAGAGGGACAGGGTCTTCCAATGAGCAGTTCTTC.